This is a list of T cell receptor beta chains from one sample in a study of blood T cell repertoires in COVID-19. Method: immunoSEQ multiplex PCR; TCRdb's copy keeps in-frame clones and lacks some. This table holds some 200,000 clones, more than 75% found once. The sequencing sample was made of peripheral blood. These receptors were taken from a woman aged 70-85 years with COVID-19, enrolled during active disease. CDR3s include the opening cysteine and the closing phenylalanine or tryptophan. A D gene is named only where the DNA matches it firmly. Size tells how often a clone was seen (once, few, many) or the class of an expanded clone, and some rows leave it out.

D gene: .; clone size: .; J gene: TRBJ2-3; V gene: TRBV2; CDR3 protein: CFADTQYF; CDR3 DNA: TGTTTCGCAGATACGCAGTATTTT
D gene: .; clone size: .; J gene: TRBJ1-2; V gene: TRBV2; CDR3 protein: CASSFRDIGYGYTF; CDR3 DNA: TGTGCCAGCAGTTTCCGGGACATCGGTTATGGCTACACCTTC
D gene: TRBD1; clone size: .; J gene: TRBJ2-7; V gene: TRBV7-9; CDR3 protein: CASSYFRQGINEQYF; CDR3 DNA: TGTGCCAGCAGCTACTTCAGACAGGGGATCAACGAGCAGTACTTC
D gene: TRBD1; clone size: .; J gene: TRBJ2-3; V gene: TRBV29-1; CDR3 protein: CSVGQLPGDTQYF; CDR3 DNA: TGCAGCGTGGGACAGCTCCCTGGGGATACGCAGTATTTT
D gene: .; clone size: .; J gene: TRBJ2-7; V gene: TRBV15; CDR3 protein: CATSNPTRSIGEQYF; CDR3 DNA: TGTGCCACCAGCAACCCGACACGATCAATCGGCGAGCAGTACTTC
D gene: .; clone size: once; J gene: TRBJ2-3; V gene: TRBV19; CDR3 protein: CASRKGKSTDTQYF; CDR3 DNA: TGTGCCAGTAGAAAGGGGAAGTCCACAGATACGCAGTATTTT
D gene: TRBD1; clone size: .; J gene: TRBJ2-6; V gene: TRBV5-1; CDR3 protein: CASSLDPQGALGANVLTF; CDR3 DNA: TGCGCCAGCAGCTTGGACCCTCAGGGGGCTCTTGGGGCCAACGTCCTGACTTTC
D gene: TRBD2; clone size: .; J gene: TRBJ2-7; V gene: TRBV19; CDR3 protein: CASSHPTGGQYF; CDR3 DNA: TGTGCCAGTAGCCACCCGACGGGGGGGCAGTACTTC
D gene: TRBD2; clone size: .; J gene: TRBJ2-7; V gene: TRBV7-9; CDR3 protein: CASSLGGSFYEQYF; CDR3 DNA: TGTGCCAGCAGCTTAGGCGGGAGCTTCTACGAGCAGTACTTC
D gene: .; clone size: .; J gene: TRBJ2-7; V gene: TRBV7-2; CDR3 protein: CASSPSHTGSSYEQYF; CDR3 DNA: TGTGCCAGCAGCCCTAGCCATACCGGGAGCTCCTACGAGCAGTACTTC
D gene: .; clone size: .; J gene: TRBJ2-7; V gene: TRBV2; CDR3 protein: CASSELDTLEEQYF; CDR3 DNA: TGTGCCAGCAGTGAACTGGACACCCTCGAGGAGCAGTACTTC
D gene: .; clone size: .; J gene: TRBJ1-4; V gene: TRBV30; CDR3 protein: CAWSVGGGNEKLFF; CDR3 DNA: TGTGCCTGGAGTGTAGGTGGAGGAAATGAAAAACTGTTTTTT
D gene: TRBD1; clone size: once; J gene: TRBJ2-1; V gene: TRBV18; CDR3 protein: CASSLTGQARGGQFF; CDR3 DNA: TGTGCCAGCTCACTAACGGGACAGGCCAGAGGTGGGCAGTTCTTC
D gene: TRBD2; clone size: .; J gene: TRBJ2-5; V gene: TRBV7-2; CDR3 protein: CASSSRGLAGQETQYF; CDR3 DNA: TGTGCCAGCAGCTCCAGAGGACTAGCAGGGCAAGAGACCCAGTACTTC
D gene: TRBD1; clone size: .; J gene: TRBJ2-5; V gene: TRBV5-1; CDR3 protein: CASSSLSGTVETQYF; CDR3 DNA: TGCGCCAGCAGCTCCCTCTCCGGGACAGTAGAGACCCAGTACTTC
D gene: .; clone size: .; J gene: TRBJ2-3; V gene: TRBV7-2; CDR3 protein: CASSLGTGWGADTQYF; CDR3 DNA: TGTGCCAGCAGCTTAGGCACCGGGTGGGGCGCAGATACGCAGTATTTT
D gene: TRBD2; clone size: .; J gene: TRBJ2-1; V gene: TRBV18; CDR3 protein: CASSPPGLAGSQQFF; CDR3 DNA: TGTGCCAGCTCACCTCCAGGACTAGCGGGATCCCAGCAGTTCTTC
D gene: TRBD2; clone size: .; J gene: TRBJ2-1; V gene: TRBV5-1; CDR3 protein: CASSSASGVSSYNEQFF; CDR3 DNA: TGCGCCAGCAGCTCAGCTAGCGGGGTTAGCTCCTACAATGAGCAGTTCTTC
D gene: TRBD1; clone size: .; J gene: TRBJ1-4; V gene: TRBV7-9; CDR3 protein: CASSLTGAPNEKLFF; CDR3 DNA: TGTGCCAGCAGCTTGACAGGGGCCCCAAATGAAAAACTGTTTTTT
D gene: .; clone size: .; J gene: TRBJ1-5; V gene: TRBV15; CDR3 protein: CATSRDTGGNQPQHF; CDR3 DNA: TGTGCCACCAGCAGAGATACCGGGGGCAATCAGCCCCAGCATTTT
D gene: .; clone size: .; J gene: TRBJ1-5; V gene: TRBV9; CDR3 protein: CASSVGPVPNQPQHF; CDR3 DNA: TGTGCCAGCAGCGTAGGGCCCGTTCCGAATCAGCCCCAGCATTTT
D gene: .; clone size: few; J gene: TRBJ1-3; V gene: TRBV6-6; CDR3 protein: CASSPGQARGATGNTIYF; CDR3 DNA: TGTGCCAGCAGTCCCGGCCAGGCAAGGGGCGCAACTGGAAACACCATATATTTT
D gene: .; clone size: .; J gene: TRBJ2-1; V gene: TRBV27; CDR3 protein: CASSFNRWDEQFF; CDR3 DNA: TGTGCCAGCAGTTTCAACAGGTGGGATGAGCAGTTCTTC
D gene: TRBD1; clone size: .; J gene: TRBJ2-1; V gene: TRBV5-6; CDR3 protein: CASTYTGQDNEQFF; CDR3 DNA: TGTGCCAGCACATACACGGGACAGGACAATGAGCAGTTCTTC
D gene: .; clone size: .; J gene: TRBJ1-1; V gene: TRBV3-1/TRBV3-2; CDR3 protein: CASSPSWRHTNTEAFF; CDR3 DNA: TGTGCCAGCAGCCCTTCTTGGCGACATACGAACACTGAAGCTTTCTTT
D gene: .; clone size: .; J gene: TRBJ1-2; V gene: TRBV7-2; CDR3 protein: CASSLGTRGRGYTF; CDR3 DNA: TGTGCCAGCAGCTTAGGGACAAGGGGAAGAGGCTACACCTTC
D gene: .; clone size: .; J gene: TRBJ1-2; V gene: TRBV19; CDR3 protein: CASNPGGGSYGYTF; CDR3 DNA: TGTGCCAGTAATCCGGGCGGAGGAAGCTATGGCTACACCTTC
D gene: TRBD1; clone size: .; J gene: TRBJ1-3; V gene: TRBV9; CDR3 protein: CASSVGQGFSGNTIYF; CDR3 DNA: TGTGCCAGCAGCGTAGGACAGGGGTTCTCTGGAAACACCATATATTTT
D gene: TRBD1; clone size: .; J gene: TRBJ2-5; V gene: TRBV6-1; CDR3 protein: CASNPTGQETQYF; CDR3 DNA: TGTGCCAGCAATCCGACAGGGCAAGAGACCCAGTACTTC
D gene: TRBD2; clone size: .; J gene: TRBJ2-1; V gene: TRBV4-3; CDR3 protein: CASSQDSGSRDEQFF; CDR3 DNA: TGCGCCAGCAGCCAAGATAGCGGGAGTAGAGATGAGCAGTTCTTC
D gene: TRBD1; clone size: .; J gene: TRBJ2-6; V gene: TRBV3-1/TRBV3-2; CDR3 protein: CASSQTGTGSGANVLTF; CDR3 DNA: TGTGCCAGCAGCCAAACCGGGACAGGGTCCGGGGCCAACGTCCTGACTTTC
D gene: .; clone size: .; J gene: TRBJ1-4; V gene: TRBV7-2; CDR3 protein: CASSPRRGEEKLFF; CDR3 DNA: TGTGCCAGCAGCCCCCGGAGAGGAGAGGAAAAACTGTTTTTT
D gene: .; clone size: .; J gene: TRBJ2-3; V gene: TRBV6-2/TRBV6-3; CDR3 protein: CASSWGETTDTQYF; CDR3 DNA: TGTGCCAGCAGTTGGGGGGAAACCACAGATACGCAGTATTTT
D gene: TRBD2; clone size: .; J gene: TRBJ2-2; V gene: TRBV25-1; CDR3 protein: CASTPRAGAYGELFF; CDR3 DNA: TGTGCCAGTACACCGAGAGCGGGGGCGTACGGGGAGCTGTTTTTT
D gene: .; clone size: .; J gene: TRBJ1-1; V gene: TRBV6-1; CDR3 protein: CASSDPAQSTEAFF; CDR3 DNA: TGTGCCAGCAGTGACCCCGCACAATCCACTGAAGCTTTCTTT
D gene: .; clone size: .; J gene: TRBJ1-4; V gene: TRBV3-1/TRBV3-2; CDR3 protein: CASSRAGKEKLFF; CDR3 DNA: TGTGCCAGCAGCCGGGCCGGGAAGGAAAAACTGTTTTTT
D gene: .; clone size: .; J gene: TRBJ1-1; V gene: TRBV2; CDR3 protein: CASGHRAGEAFF; CDR3 DNA: TGTGCCAGCGGGCATCGGGCGGGTGAAGCTTTCTTT
D gene: .; clone size: .; J gene: TRBJ2-1; V gene: TRBV3-1/TRBV3-2; CDR3 protein: CASSGWAGYNEQFF; CDR3 DNA: TGTGCCAGCAGCGGGTGGGCCGGTTACAATGAGCAGTTCTTC
D gene: TRBD2; clone size: .; J gene: TRBJ2-1; V gene: TRBV5-1; CDR3 protein: CASSLVGLDTRSSYNEQFF; CDR3 DNA: TGCGCCAGCAGCTTGGTCGGACTAGATACCCGTAGCTCCTACAATGAGCAGTTCTTC
D gene: .; clone size: .; J gene: TRBJ1-2; V gene: TRBV3-1/TRBV3-2; CDR3 protein: CASSLQGTPYGYTF; CDR3 DNA: TGTGCCAGCAGCCTACAGGGAACACCCTATGGCTACACCTTC
D gene: .; clone size: .; J gene: TRBJ1-1; V gene: TRBV7-8; CDR3 protein: CASSPGSVNTEAFF; CDR3 DNA: TGTGCCAGCAGCCCAGGGTCGGTGAACACTGAAGCTTTCTTT
D gene: TRBD1; clone size: .; J gene: TRBJ2-4; V gene: TRBV5-6; CDR3 protein: CASSRSGQGGNIQYF; CDR3 DNA: TGTGCCAGCAGCCGCAGTGGACAGGGGGGAAACATTCAGTACTTC
D gene: .; clone size: .; J gene: TRBJ2-4; V gene: TRBV9; CDR3 protein: CASSVAPGGKNIQYF; CDR3 DNA: TGTGCCAGCAGCGTAGCCCCGGGTGGAAAAAACATTCAGTACTTC
D gene: .; clone size: .; J gene: TRBJ2-1; V gene: TRBV2; CDR3 protein: CASSPSLEQFF; CDR3 DNA: TGTGCCAGCAGCCCTTCCCTCGAGCAGTTCTTC
D gene: .; clone size: .; J gene: TRBJ2-6; V gene: TRBV5-1; CDR3 protein: CASSRGGAGANVLTF; CDR3 DNA: TGCGCCAGCAGCCGAGGGGGAGCGGGGGCCAACGTCCTGACTTTC
D gene: TRBD1; clone size: .; J gene: TRBJ2-3; V gene: TRBV9; CDR3 protein: CASSAYGQGTDTQYF; CDR3 DNA: TGTGCCAGCAGCGCATACGGACAGGGAACAGATACGCAGTATTTT
D gene: TRBD2; clone size: .; J gene: TRBJ2-1; V gene: TRBV7-2; CDR3 protein: CASSLVVGGSQQFF; CDR3 DNA: TGTGCCAGCAGCTTAGTGGTAGGCGGGAGTCAGCAGTTCTTC
D gene: .; clone size: .; J gene: TRBJ1-1; V gene: TRBV5-1; CDR3 protein: CASSSLPIRAGTEAFF; CDR3 DNA: TGCGCCAGCAGCTCCCTCCCCATCAGGGCCGGCACTGAAGCTTTCTTT